This TCR beta chain was identified in a study of T cells in Graves' hyperthyroidism and ophthalmopathy. This clonotype was detected ten times or more. V was cut by 5 bases and J by 0 bases, with 14 bases left in between. There are 15 residues in the CDR3. Looked up from germline, CDR1 is SGHVS and CDR2 is FQNEAQ. Newly diagnosed patients aged 18 to 65 had hyperthyroidism of under 2 months' duration. Patients were excluded because of uncontrolled infection, other autoimmune disease, pregnancy or lactation. RNA transcripts were the template for amplifying TCR beta CDR3 regions. In the first-round RT-PCR of the TCR CDR3, the HTBI primer set was used. Each CDR3 protein gets one entry after TCRdb re-called the multiplex PCR reads with MiXCR. The table shows 530,000 or so distinct CDR3 sequences, with about 45% occurring only once.

This TCR came from a woman aged 18-35 years with Graves' hyperthyroidism. The rearrangement joins TRBV7-8 to TRBJ2-7; tentatively, D is TRBD1 or TRBD2 (5 bases each). Sequences were obtained from peripheral blood or thyroid tissue (not recorded which). For the CDR3, the DNA is TGTGCCAGCAGCCTAGGCCGGGACCACTCCTACGAGCAGTACTTC. The encoded protein is CASSLGRDHSYEQYF. The full variable domain, rest sourced from reference TRBV7-8 and TRBJ2-7, is GAGVSQSPRYKVAKRGQDVALRCDPISGHVSLFWYQQALGQGPEFLTYFQNEAQLDKSGLPSDRFFAERPEGSVSTLKIQRTQQEDSAVYLCASSLGRDHSYEQYFGPGTRLTVT.